This T cell receptor (beta chain) was captured in a study of T cells in localized non-small cell lung cancer. This clone was seen more than once but under ten times. Its cognate antigen is unknown. Using immunoSEQ multiplex PCR, the repertoire was profiled, and TCRdb retains in-frame clones only, with some absent. The sample contains approximately 1,500 clones, roughly a fifth of which appear only once. Study outcomes and limitations: Sequencing covered just one tumor region, so heterogeneity cannot be ruled out.

The CDR3 totals 16 residues. J lost 7 bases, V lost 2 bases, and 14 bases had no gene match. Germline assignment: CDR1 MNHGY and CDR2 SAAAGT. Sequencing used lung tumor tissue, obtained before any cancer treatment. The chain recombines TRBV6-8 with TRBJ2-7; 7 nucleotides agree with TRBD2. The TCR comes from a male donor aged 60 or over with stage I lung adenocarcinoma. The CDR3 DNA follows: TGTGCCAGCAGTTACGGCGGAGGGCTAGCGGTGTTAGAGCAGTACTTC. Its protein is CASSYGGGLAVLEQYF.